Listed here are 26 T cell receptor beta chains from one sample, sequenced in a study of control samples from healthy donors and cancer patients. Profiling relied on immunoSEQ multiplex PCR, and the TCRdb table lists in-frame clones only, not all of them. The profile shows some 410,000 clones, about nine tenths of them singletons. What was sequenced was PBMCs. The receptors shown here come from a man aged 40-49 years with head and neck cancer.

This clone was detected a few times. The chain has TRBV7-9 and TRBJ1-2, with D unclear. Trimming shortened V by 5 bases and J by 8 bases, and 15 bases separated the two germline ends. The length of the CDR3 is 13 residues. Germline CDR1 and CDR2: SEHNR and FQNEAQ (reference sequence). This CDR3 is CASSKIGADGYTF. CDR3 bases: TGTGCCAGCAGCAAGATAGGCGCGGACGGCTACACCTTC.

The chain recombines TRBV28 with TRBJ2-7; D may be TRBD1 or TRBD2 (7 bases each). The V end lost 4 bases, the J end lost 0 bases, and 19 bases lay between the germline ends. Germline CDR1 MDHEN, CDR2 SYDVKM. CDR3 length: 17 residues. The CDR3 sequence: CASSSPKGGGGSYEQYF. The CDR3 DNA is TGTGCCAGCAGTTCCCCAAAAGGGGGCGGGGGCTCCTACGAGCAGTACTTC.

The chain has TRBV7-8 and TRBJ2-2, with 13 bases lining up with TRBD2. V trimming: 1 base; J trimming: 8 bases; junction bases outside the gene matches: 1. CDR3 length: 15 residues. Looked up from germline, CDR1 is SGHVS and CDR2 is FQNEAQ. The CDR3 region is CASSLGLAGGGELFF. The CDR3 DNA reads TGTGCCAGCAGCTTAGGACTAGCGGGAGGTGGGGAGCTGTTTTTT.

This clone was recorded only once. The V and J genes are TRBV6-5 and TRBJ1-2; tentatively, D is TRBD1 (5 bases). Trimming left V 0 bases short and J 2 bases short, with 7 bases between. Germline V gene data show CDR1 as MNHEY and CDR2 as SVGAGI. The CDR3 is 14 amino acids. In DNA form, the CDR3 reads TGTGCCAGCAGTTACTCGGGACCCAACTATGGCTACACCTTC. This encodes CASSYSGPNYGYTF.

This chain connects TRBV6-5 to TRBJ1-2, with D possibly matching TRBD1 (6 bases). CDR3 length: 13 amino acids. Trimming removed 8 bases from V and 3 bases from J, with 13 bases in between. Germline loops: CDR1 MNHEY, CDR2 SVGAGI. This chain's CDR3 is CASLRGQDYGYTF. The CDR3 nucleotides read TGTGCCAGCCTCAGGGGCCAGGACTATGGCTACACCTTC.

The chain joins TRBV24-1 to TRBJ1-5; possibly TRBD1 for D (5 bases). This CDR3 contains 13 residues. V lost 7 bases, J lost 6 bases, and 12 bases lay in between. Germline V gene sequence: CDR1 KGHDR, CDR2 SFDVKD. The CDR3 DNA is TGTGCCACCAGGGGTGGGACGAGTCAGCCCCAGCATTTT. It encodes CATRGGTSQPQHF.

The rearrangement joins TRBV6-5 to TRBJ2-7; D is ambiguous. The CDR3 has 16 residues. Germline lookup yields CDR1 MNHEY and CDR2 SVGAGI. V was cut by 1 base and J by 5 bases, with 18 bases left in between. CDR3 loop: CASSYWTPAARHEQYF. The CDR3 region has the DNA TGTGCCAGCAGTTACTGGACCCCGGCAGCGCGCCACGAGCAGTACTTC.

V is TRBV11-2 and J is TRBJ2-1; D possibly corresponds to TRBD2 (6 bases). Germline V gene lookup returns CDR1 SGHAT and CDR2 FQNNGV. The CDR3 extends over 11 amino acids. V was cut by 4 bases and J by 12 bases, with 10 bases left in between. CDR3 sequence (DNA): TGTGCCAGCAGCTCGGGACTGGGGCAGTTCTTC. Encoded protein: CASSSGLGQFF.

CDR3: CASSEGETGFSPLHF. In nucleotides, the CDR3 is TGTGCCAGCAGTGAAGGAGAGACAGGGTTTTCACCCCTCCACTTT. The V and J genes are TRBV6-1 and TRBJ1-6, with 7 nucleotides matching TRBD1. The germline CDR1 and CDR2 sequences are MNHNS and SASEGT. V lost 1 base and J lost 9; bases outside the gene matches: 6. This CDR3 spans 15 amino acids.

Regarding this clone: Different DNA sequences within this sample yield the same CDR3. This rearrangement joins TRBV4-3 to TRBJ1-5; D call uncertain. The CDR3 consists of 14 residues. V was pared by 0 bases and J by 4 bases, with 7 bases between. Germline CDR1 and CDR2: LGHNA and YSLEER. The CDR3 loop is CASSQDDGNQPQHF. Here the CDR3 DNA reads TGCGCCAGCAGCCAAGACGACGGAAATCAGCCCCAGCATTTT.

The chain recombines TRBV4-3 with TRBJ1-6; D is unclear. V shed 0 bases and J shed 8 bases, with 11 bases lying between them. The CDR3 runs to 15 residues. Germline assignment: CDR1 LGHNA and CDR2 YSLEER. The CDR3 spells CASSQDTPGHSPLHF. CDR3 nucleotides: TGCGCCAGCAGCCAAGATACCCCCGGCCATTCACCCCTCCACTTT.

The chain joins TRBV9 to TRBJ2-2, with D perhaps TRBD1 or TRBD2 (5 bases each). V dropped 4 bases and J dropped 8 bases, with 18 bases sitting between them. From germline, CDR1 is SGDLS and CDR2 YYNGEE. CDR3 size: 15 residues. CDR3 residues: CASSPQPPGAGELFF. The DNA for the CDR3 is TGTGCCAGCAGCCCCCAGCCTCCCGGGGCGGGGGAGCTGTTTTTT.

This chain connects TRBV6-2 or TRBV6-3 to TRBJ2-3; 12 bases match TRBD2. The germline CDR1 and CDR2 sequences are MNHEY and SVGEGT. This CDR3 has 17 residues. Trimming at V came to 6 bases and at J to 6 bases, leaving 13 bases not matched to a gene. For the CDR3, the DNA is TGTGCCAGCAGCCCCGGGACTAGCGGGTTACGAGGGGATACGCAGTATTTT. It encodes CASSPGTSGLRGDTQYF.

J is TRBJ2-7 and V is TRBV2, with D tentatively TRBD1 or TRBD2 (5 bases each). In germline, CDR1 is SNHLY, CDR2 FYNNEI. With 8 bases removed from V and 6 bases from J, the gap between germline ends came to 17 bases. CDR3 size: 13 residues. CDR3 region: CASGLFGDGEQYF. The CDR3 coding sequence is TGTGCCAGCGGATTATTCGGGGACGGCGAGCAGTACTTC. The whole variable domain, filled in from reference TRBV2 and TRBJ2-7, reads EPEVTQTPSHQVTQMGQEVILRCVPISNHLYFYWYRQILGQKVEFLVSFYNNEISEKSEIFDDQFSVERPDGSNFTLKIRSTKLEDSAMYFCASGLFGDGEQYFGPGTRLTVT.

This CDR3 reads CASSLLRLAESTGELFF. The CDR3 nucleotides read TGTGCCAGCAGTTTATTGAGACTAGCGGAAAGCACCGGGGAGCTGTTTTTT. This chain joins TRBV27 and TRBJ2-2; 9 positions agree with TRBD2. The germline gives CDR1 MNHEY, CDR2 SMNVEV (reference sequence). The CDR3 contains 17 residues. The ends lost 1 base at V and 4 bases at J; junction bases unmatched: 7.

This sequence joins TRBV5-1 and TRBJ2-1; no definite D call. The ends were cut back, 0 bases at V and 4 bases at J, with 8 bases in the middle. CDR1 is SGHRS and CDR2 is YFSETQ in the germline V gene. CDR3 length: 14 residues. CDR3 region: CASSLAEPYNEQFF. In nucleotides, the CDR3 is TGCGCCAGCAGCTTGGCAGAACCTTACAATGAGCAGTTCTTC.

The chain couples TRBV7-2 to TRBJ1-2, with 8 bases lining up with TRBD1. CDR3 length: 16 residues. Losses at the gene ends were 2 bases for V and 1 base for J; bases not matched to a gene: 6. CDR1 is SGHTA, CDR2 FQGNSA, per germline. The CDR3 region is CASSLRRGPLNYGYTF. The CDR3 DNA reads as TGTGCCAGCAGCTTACGCAGGGGGCCACTTAACTATGGCTACACCTTC.

V gene TRBV25-1 combines with J gene TRBJ1-1; D not resolved. The germline gives CDR1 MGHDK, CDR2 SYGVNS. The CDR3 covers 13 residues. Trimming took off 1 base at V and 7 bases at J, with 10 bases between the two ends. The CDR3 nucleotides are TGTGCCAGCAGTGAATGGAGGCGGGATGAAGCTTTCTTT. Translated: CASSEWRRDEAFF.

The chain recombines TRBV5-4 with TRBJ2-4; TRBD1 agrees at 7 bases. After removal of 4 bases from V and 0 bases from J, the junction contained 4 bases not matched to a gene. Germline CDR1 and CDR2: SGHNT and YYREEE (reference sequence). The CDR3 sequence is 15 residues long. The CDR3 region has the DNA TGTGCCAGCAGCCCGACAGGGTTAGCCAAAAACATTCAGTACTTC. This sequence encodes CASSPTGLAKNIQYF.

V usage is TRBV28 and J usage is TRBJ2-1, with D perhaps assigned TRBD1 or TRBD2 (6 bases each). Germline CDR1 reads MDHEN; CDR2 reads SYDVKM. The CDR3 loop spans 15 amino acids. The V and J ends lost 6 bases and 9 bases respectively, with 21 bases between them. The CDR3 protein is CASSLGGLAETEQFF. In nucleotides, the CDR3 is TGTGCCAGCAGCCTGGGGGGCCTAGCCGAAACTGAGCAGTTCTTC.

This clone was detected a few times. This rearrangement joins TRBV27 to TRBJ2-7; D possibly corresponds to TRBD2 (5 bases). The CDR3 contains 14 residues. Trimming left V 3 bases short and J 3 bases short, with 12 bases between. Germline V lookup: CDR1 MNHEY, CDR2 SMNVEV (reference sequence). This CDR3 reads CASSFLLGGYEQYF. Here the CDR3 DNA reads TGTGCCAGCAGTTTTCTCCTCGGAGGCTACGAGCAGTACTTC.

J is TRBJ1-2 and V is TRBV28, with TRBD1 matching 7 bases. This CDR3 has 13 residues. In germline, CDR1 is MDHEN, CDR2 SYDVKM. With 10 bases clipped from V and 5 bases from J, the junction kept 10 bases outside the gene matches. The CDR3 sequence: CATQPGTEYGYTF. The CDR3 DNA follows: TGTGCCACCCAACCGGGGACAGAATATGGCTACACCTTC.

V is TRBV15 and J is TRBJ2-7; D might be TRBD1 or TRBD2, each matching 5 bases. The germline V gene has CDR1 LNHNV and CDR2 YYDKDF (reference sequence). V was clipped by 0 bases and J by 2 bases, with 11 bases between them. The CDR3 has 15 amino acids. The DNA of the CDR3 is TGTGCCACCAGCAGAGATCGGGACGGACCCTACGAGCAGTACTTC. It yields the protein CATSRDRDGPYEQYF.

This chain connects TRBV15 to TRBJ2-5; TRBD1 matches 7 bases. The CDR3 totals 17 residues. V shed 3 bases and J 0 bases; nucleotides not matched to a gene: 10. Germline CDR1 LNHNV, CDR2 YYDKDF (reference sequence). CDR3 sequence (DNA): TGTGCCACCAGCAGGGGGGCCAACAGGGGAGACCAAGAGACCCAGTACTTC. Translating gives CATSRGANRGDQETQYF.

This sequence joins TRBV6-5 and TRBJ1-2; D gene unclear. The ends were cut back, 4 bases at V and 4 bases at J, with 13 bases in the middle. Germline-derived CDR1 and CDR2 are MNHEY and SVGAGI. The CDR3 loop spans 14 amino acids. CDR3 DNA: TGTGCCAGCAGTTGGGAGCAAGCAGTCTATGGCTACACCTTC. It codes for CASSWEQAVYGYTF.

The rearrangement uses TRBV19 and TRBJ1-5, with 10 bases lining up with TRBD1. Germline V gene sequence: CDR1 LNHDA, CDR2 SQIVND (reference sequence). The ends lost 6 bases at V and 2 bases at J; junction bases unmatched: 7. This CDR3 spans 16 amino acids. Written as DNA, the CDR3 is TGTGCCAGTAGAACTTCCGGGACAGGGGGCAATCAGCCCCAGCATTTT. It is translated as CASRTSGTGGNQPQHF.